This TCR beta chain was captured by sequencing in a study of PD-1 blockade in classical Hodgkin lymphoma. Whole-study context: Patients were infused with nivolumab 3 mg/kg every 2 weeks.

Study-level findings and limits: For complete responders, baseline diversity was comparable to that of newly diagnosed patients. While CD8+ TCR diversity did not rise significantly by C4D1, CD4+ TCR diversity did. The study reported lower baseline TCR diversity in newly diagnosed patients than in healthy donors.

Libraries were prepared by immunoSEQ multiplex PCR; TCRdb keeps only in-frame clonotypes and omits some of them. The sample lists almost 3,000 clones; almost 65% were seen once. The patients all showed relapse after autologous stem cell transplantation, while their brentuximab vedotin exposure varied. Magnetic negative selection isolated CD8+ T cells from thawed PBMCs. Germline-derived CDR1 and CDR2 are SGHAT and FQNNGV. Trimming cost V 7 bases and J 0 bases, with 13 bases left between them. The CDR3 spans 14 residues. Of note for this clone: The antigen is undetermined.

The chain joins TRBV11-2 to TRBJ2-7, with no clear D. The TCR sequence derives from a human donor with classical Hodgkin lymphoma. Here the sequenced sample was CD8+ T cells from blood, taken at baseline. This chain's CDR3 is CASTWVDSSYEQYF. CDR3 DNA: TGTGCCAGCACCTGGGTTGATTCCTCCTACGAGCAGTACTTC.